This TCR beta chain was retrieved from a study of early T cells in non-severe SARS-CoV-2 infection. This clonotype was counted a few times. TCRdb called the 5' RACE reads again in MiXCR, with one record for every CDR3 protein. Of about 49,000 distinct CDR3 sequences in the sample, 3.5% to 5% were seen once. CDR1 and CDR2 from the germline V gene are SGDLS and YYNGEE. V was pared by 3 bases and J by 3 bases, with 18 bases between. The CDR3 covers 17 residues. The sequencing sample was made of whole blood. This clonotype was obtained from an adult who was a healthcare worker with PCR-confirmed SARS-CoV-2 infection or an uninfected control (not recorded which). The chain has TRBV9 and TRBJ2-2, with D perhaps matching TRBD1 or TRBD2 (5 bases each). The CDR3 sequence: CASSGRQGAIHTGELFF. For the CDR3, the DNA is TGTGCCAGCAGCGGTCGGCAGGGAGCAATCCACACCGGGGAGCTGTTTTTT.